This T cell receptor beta chain was sequenced for a study of identical twins. V dropped 0 bases and J dropped 8 bases, with 13 bases sitting between them. The CDR3 has 14 amino acids. CDR1 and CDR2 from the germline V gene are SQVTM and ANQGSEA. Unique molecular identifiers were present on the cDNA, which also gained a universal primer site by template switching. MiXCR, applied by TCRdb to the 5' RACE reads, yields one record per CDR3 protein. This sample yields over 250,000 distinct CDR3 sequences, of which roughly 9% are seen a single time; under 7.5% belongs to the top ten. The sample was also reused in another study, on yellow fever vaccine responses in identical twins.

This receptor was taken from a woman under 30 in good health. The V and J genes are TRBV29-1 and TRBJ1-4; D is possibly TRBD1 (5 bases). The source material was CD8+ T cells sorted from blood. The CDR3 sequence is CSVEEGPLGEKLFF. As DNA, the CDR3 is TGCAGCGTTGAAGAGGGGCCTTTAGGAGAAAAACTGTTTTTT.